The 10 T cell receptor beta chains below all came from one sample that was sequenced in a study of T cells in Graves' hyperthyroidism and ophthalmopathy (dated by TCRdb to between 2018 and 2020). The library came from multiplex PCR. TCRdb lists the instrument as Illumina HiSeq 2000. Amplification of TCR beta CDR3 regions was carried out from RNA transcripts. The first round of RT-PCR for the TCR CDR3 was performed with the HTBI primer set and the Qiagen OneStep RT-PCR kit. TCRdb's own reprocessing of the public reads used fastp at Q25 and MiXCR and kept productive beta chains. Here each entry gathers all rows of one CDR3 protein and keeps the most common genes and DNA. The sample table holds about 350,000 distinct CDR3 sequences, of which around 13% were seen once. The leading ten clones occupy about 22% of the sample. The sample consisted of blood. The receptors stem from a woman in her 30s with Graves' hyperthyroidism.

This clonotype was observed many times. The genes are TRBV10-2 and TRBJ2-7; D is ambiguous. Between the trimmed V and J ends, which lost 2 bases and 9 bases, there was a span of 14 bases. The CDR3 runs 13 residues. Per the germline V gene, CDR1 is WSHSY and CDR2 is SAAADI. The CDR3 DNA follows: TGCGCCAGCAGTGAGGGCCGCCCTTTAGGGCAGTACTTC. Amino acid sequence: CASSEGRPLGQYF.

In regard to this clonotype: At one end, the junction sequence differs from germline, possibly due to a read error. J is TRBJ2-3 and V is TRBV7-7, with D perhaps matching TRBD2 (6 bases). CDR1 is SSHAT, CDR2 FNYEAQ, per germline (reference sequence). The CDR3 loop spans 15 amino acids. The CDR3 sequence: CASSPAAGSTDTQYF. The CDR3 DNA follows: TGTGCTAGCAGCCCGGCGGCGGGAAGCACAGATACGCAGTATTTT.

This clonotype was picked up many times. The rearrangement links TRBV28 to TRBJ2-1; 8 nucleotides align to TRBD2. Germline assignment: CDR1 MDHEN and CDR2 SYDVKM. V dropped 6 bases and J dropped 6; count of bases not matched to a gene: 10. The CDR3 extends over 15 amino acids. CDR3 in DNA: TGTGCCAGCAGCCTGTTGACGGGAGGGGGCAATGAGCAGTTCTTC. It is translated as CASSLLTGGGNEQFF.

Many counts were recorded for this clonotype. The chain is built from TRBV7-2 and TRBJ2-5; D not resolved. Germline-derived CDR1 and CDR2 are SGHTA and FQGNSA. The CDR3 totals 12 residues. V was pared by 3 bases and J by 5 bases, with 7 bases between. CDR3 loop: CASSFGVETQYF. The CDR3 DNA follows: TGTGCCAGCAGCTTTGGTGTTGAGACCCAGTACTTC. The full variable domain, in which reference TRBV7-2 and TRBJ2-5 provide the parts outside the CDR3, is GAGVSQSPSNKVTEKGKDVELRCDPISGHTALYWYRQSLGQGLEFLIYFQGNSAPDKSGLPSDRFSAERTGGSVSTLTIQRTQQEDSAVYLCASSFGVETQYFGPGTRLLVL.

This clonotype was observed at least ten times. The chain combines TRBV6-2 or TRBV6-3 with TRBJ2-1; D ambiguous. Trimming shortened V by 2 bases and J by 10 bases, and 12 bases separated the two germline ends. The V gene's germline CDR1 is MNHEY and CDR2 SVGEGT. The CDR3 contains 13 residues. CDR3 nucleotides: TGTGCCAGCAGTTACATGGGTCCGGGCGAGCAGTTCTTC. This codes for CASSYMGPGEQFF.

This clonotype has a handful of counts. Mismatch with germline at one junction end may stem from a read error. The CDR3 coding sequence is TGTGCCAGCAATGACGACAGGCCCGGGAGGGCCTATAATGAGCAGTTCTTC. Translated, it gives CASNDDRPGRAYNEQFF. The J gene is TRBJ2-1, the V gene TRBV6-1; TRBD2 matches at 8 bases. This CDR3 region has 17 residues. From germline, CDR1 is MNHNS and CDR2 SASEGT.

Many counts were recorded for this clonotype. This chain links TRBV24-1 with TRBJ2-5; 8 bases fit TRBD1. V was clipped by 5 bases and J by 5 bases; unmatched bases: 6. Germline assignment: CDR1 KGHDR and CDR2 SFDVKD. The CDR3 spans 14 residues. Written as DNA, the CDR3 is TGTGCCACCAGTGCAGGGGGCACAGGGGAGACCCAGTACTTC. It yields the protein CATSAGGTGETQYF.

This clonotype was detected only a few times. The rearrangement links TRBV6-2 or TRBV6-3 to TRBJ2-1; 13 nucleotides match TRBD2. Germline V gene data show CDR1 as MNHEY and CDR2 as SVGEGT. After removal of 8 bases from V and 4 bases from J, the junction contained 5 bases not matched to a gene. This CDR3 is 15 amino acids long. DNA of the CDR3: TGTGCCAGCCGGACTAGCGGGAGTTGGTACAATGAGCAGTTCTTC. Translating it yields CASRTSGSWYNEQFF.

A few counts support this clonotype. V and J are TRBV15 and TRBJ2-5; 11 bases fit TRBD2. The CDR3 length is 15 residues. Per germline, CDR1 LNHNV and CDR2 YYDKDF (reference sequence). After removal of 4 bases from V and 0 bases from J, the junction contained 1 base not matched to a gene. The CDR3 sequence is CATSTGLADQETQYF. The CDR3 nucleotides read TGTGCCACCAGCACGGGACTAGCGGACCAAGAGACCCAGTACTTC. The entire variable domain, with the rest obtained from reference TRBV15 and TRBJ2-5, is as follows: DAMVIQNPRYQVTQFGKPVTLSCSQTLNHNVMYWYQQKSSQAPKLLFHYYDKDFNNEADTPDNFQSRRPNTSFCFLDIRSPGLGDTAMYLCATSTGLADQETQYFGPGTRLLVL.

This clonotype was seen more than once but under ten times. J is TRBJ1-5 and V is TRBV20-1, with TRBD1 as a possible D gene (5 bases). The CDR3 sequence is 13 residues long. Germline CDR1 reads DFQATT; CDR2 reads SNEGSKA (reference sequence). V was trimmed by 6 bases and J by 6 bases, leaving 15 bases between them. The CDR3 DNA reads TGCAGTGCGAGTACGGGGGTTGGTCAGCCCCAGCATTTT. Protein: CSASTGVGQPQHF.